The clone carrying this T cell receptor (beta chain) was observed a handful of times. Its antigen is unidentified. This CDR3 is 15 amino acids long. V lost 3 bases, J lost 1 base, and 12 bases lay in between. The germline gives CDR1 LGHNA, CDR2 YSLEER. Template switching added a universal primer binding site, and final cDNA carried unique molecular identifiers. TCRdb redid the calling of the 5' RACE reads with MiXCR, one entry per CDR3 protein. The sample consists of fewer than 500,000 distinct CDR3 sequences, roughly 24% of them appearing once. This sample is part of a study of identical twins. General study findings and limits: Conclusions were based on cross-sectional statistical analysis, without following the same donors.

This same sample was also part of a study on T cells expressing NK-cell markers.

This TCR was sampled from a woman aged 18-35 years in good health. Sequencing was carried out using CD4+ T cells sorted from blood. The chain joins TRBV4-3 to TRBJ1-1; maybe TRBD1 (6 bases). The CDR3 DNA sequence: TGCGCCAGCAGCCACGTCGGGACACGGAACACTGAAGCTTTCTTT. This codes for CASSHVGTRNTEAFF.